These 30 T cell receptor beta chains were all obtained from the same sample, sequenced in a study of early T cells in non-severe SARS-CoV-2 infection. TCRdb re-analysed the 5' RACE reads in MiXCR, keeping a single row per CDR3 protein. Of 20,000 to 25,000 distinct CDR3 sequences listed, roughly 4.2% are singletons. Sequenced input: whole blood. These TCRs come from an adult who was a healthcare worker with PCR-confirmed SARS-CoV-2 infection or an uninfected control (not recorded which).

In this sample, this clonotype turned up many times. This chain links TRBV12-3 or TRBV12-4 with TRBJ2-4, with a tentative D call TRBD2 (5 bases). The CDR3 loop spans 17 amino acids. Trimming left V 5 bases short and J 0 bases short, with 17 bases between. The CDR3 nucleotides read TGTGCCAGCAGTCCCCGGACTCAGACCCTAGCCAAAAACATTCAGTACTTC. This gives the protein CASSPRTQTLAKNIQYF.

This rearrangement joins TRBV7-9 to TRBJ2-7; 9 bases map to TRBD1. The trim removed 7 bases at V and 7 bases at J, leaving 11 bases unmatched. The germline V gene encodes CDR1 SEHNR and CDR2 FQNEAQ (reference sequence). CDR3 size: 14 residues. CDR3 in DNA: TGTGCCAGCACCACATGGGACAGGGTGAGGGAGCAGTACTTC. Amino acid sequence: CASTTWDRVREQYF.

This clonotype was observed at least ten times. The V and J genes are TRBV7-9 and TRBJ1-4, with D perhaps matching TRBD1 (5 bases). The CDR3 has 15 residues. V was pared by 11 bases and J by 0 bases, with 16 bases between. Germline-derived CDR1 and CDR2 are SEHNR and FQNEAQ (reference sequence). The CDR3 here is CAGAGTATTNEKLFF. The CDR3 DNA reads as TGTGCCGGGGCCGGGACGGCGACAACTAATGAAAAACTGTTTTTT.

This clonotype has only a few counts. The chain is built from TRBV5-1 and TRBJ2-1; no reliable D call. Looked up from germline, CDR1 is SGHRS and CDR2 is YFSETQ. The CDR3 consists of 13 residues. V lost 0 bases and J lost 7, with 8 bases in between. In nucleotides, the CDR3 is TGCGCCAGCAGCTTGGGGCGAGAGAATGAGCAGTTCTTC. As protein: CASSLGRENEQFF.

This clonotype was observed a few times. The CDR3 DNA reads as TGTGCCAGCAGGGAAGGACAGGGTGTGAATGAGCAGTTCTTC. It translates to CASREGQGVNEQFF. The V and J genes are TRBV9 and TRBJ2-1; 8 bases map to TRBD1. J was trimmed by 7 bases and V by 5 bases; bases with no gene match: 8. The CDR3 is made up of 14 amino acids. The V gene's germline CDR1 is SGDLS and CDR2 YYNGEE. The full variable domain, completed using reference TRBV9 and TRBJ2-1, is DSGVTQTPKHLITATGQRVTLRCSPRSGDLSVYWYQQSLDQGLQFLIQYYNGEERAKGNILERFSAQQFPDLHSELNLSSLELGDSALYFCASREGQGVNEQFFGPGTRLTVL.

This clonotype rates as medium-sized. CDR3 sequence: CSVSPGEYEQYF. The CDR3 DNA is TGCAGCGTTAGTCCGGGAGAGTACGAGCAGTACTTC. The chain couples TRBV29-1 to TRBJ2-7; weak D call: TRBD2 (6 bases). Per germline, CDR1 SQVTM and CDR2 ANQGSEA. V was clipped by 5 bases and J by 4 bases, with 12 bases between them. CDR3 length: 12 amino acids.

For the CDR3, the DNA is TGTGCCAGCACCAAGACCGGTGGTGACACTGAAGCTTTCTTT. This encodes CASTKTGGDTEAFF. J is TRBJ1-1 and V is TRBV12-3 or TRBV12-4, with no clear D. V lost 7 bases and J lost 3, with 15 bases in between. This CDR3 comprises 14 residues.

This clonotype occurred many times. V gene TRBV9 combines with J gene TRBJ2-5; D possibly corresponds to TRBD2 (7 bases). Germline assignment: CDR1 SGDLS and CDR2 YYNGEE. The CDR3 is made up of 15 amino acids. V lost 6 bases and J 3 bases, leaving 18 bases between the germline ends. The CDR3 loop reads CASTYGGGPKETQYF. The CDR3 DNA sequence: TGTGCCAGCACCTATGGCGGGGGCCCAAAAGAGACCCAGTACTTC.

Many counts were recorded for this clonotype. The CDR3 region is CAISRQGADTQYF. In nucleotides, the CDR3 is TGTGCCATCAGCCGACAGGGCGCAGATACGCAGTATTTT. The chain joins TRBV10-3 to TRBJ2-3, with 7 bases identical to TRBD1. Germline V gives CDR1 ENHRY, CDR2 SYGVKD. Trimming took 6 bases from V and 4 from J; bases not matched to a gene: 4. The CDR3 extends over 13 amino acids.

Many counts were recorded for this clonotype. The V call is TRBV10-1, the J call TRBJ1-1, with 8 bases fitting TRBD1. CDR1 is WNHNN, CDR2 SYGVQD, per germline (reference sequence). The CDR3 runs 15 residues. V dropped 10 bases and J dropped 0; count of bases not matched to a gene: 10. CDR3 nucleotides: TGCGCCATTCCGGACAGGGCCCCTCTGAACACTGAAGCTTTCTTT. It translates to CAIPDRAPLNTEAFF.

J is TRBJ2-6 and V is TRBV6-2 or TRBV6-3, with D uncertain. CDR1 and CDR2 from the germline V gene are MNHEY and SVGEGT. Trimming cost V 0 bases and J 5 bases, with 17 bases left between them. CDR3 length: 18 amino acids. In DNA, the CDR3 is TGTGCCAGCAGTTACTCCAGGACCATCCATTATAGGGCCAACGTCCTGACTTTC. Its protein is CASSYSRTIHYRANVLTF.

In its sample, this clonotype was seen many times. The chain uses TRBV3-1 and TRBJ2-1; no firm D call. There are 15 residues in the CDR3. Trimming took off 4 bases at V and 5 bases at J, with 15 bases between the two ends. Per germline, CDR1 LGHDT and CDR2 YNNKEL (reference sequence). The CDR3 protein is CASSPDPHPNNEQFF. The DNA of the CDR3 is TGTGCCAGCAGCCCGGACCCACACCCGAACAATGAGCAGTTCTTC.

At least ten counts were recorded for this clonotype. The chain has TRBV7-2 and TRBJ2-5; weak D call: TRBD1 (6 bases). Germline V gives CDR1 SGHTA, CDR2 FQGNSA. The CDR3 is 15 amino acids. Trimming pared 2 bases from V and 0 bases from J, leaving 10 bases between. The CDR3 region is CASSLTGINQETQYF. DNA for the CDR3: TGTGCCAGCAGCTTAACAGGGATCAACCAAGAGACCCAGTACTTC.

The sample holds a few counts of this clonotype. The V gene is TRBV5-1, the J gene TRBJ2-5, with a tentative D call TRBD2 (7 bases). The CDR3 length is 15 residues. V was cut by 4 bases and J by 1 base, with 14 bases left in between. Germline CDR1 reads SGHRS; CDR2 reads YFSETQ. The CDR3 DNA follows: TGCGCCAGCAGCAAGGGGGGGCATGGCCAAGAGACCCAGTACTTC. This translates into CASSKGGHGQETQYF.

This clonotype was picked up a small number of times. The chain combines TRBV6-1 with TRBJ2-1; D may be TRBD2 (5 bases). Germline values: CDR1 MNHNS, CDR2 SASEGT. The CDR3 spans 14 residues. V lost 1 base to trimming and J lost 11 bases, with 15 bases between them. CDR3 nucleotides: TGTGCCAGCAGTGAAGGCGGAGGATTTCCTAAGCAGTTCTTC. The encoded protein is CASSEGGGFPKQFF.

This clonotype was picked up many times. The rearrangement links TRBV9 to TRBJ2-5; D gene ambiguous. The germline V and J ends were trimmed by 3 bases and 1 base, with 7 bases remaining between them. The CDR3 extends over 13 amino acids. Per germline, CDR1 SGDLS and CDR2 YYNGEE. The CDR3 loop reads CASSAAPQETQYF. As DNA, the CDR3 is TGTGCCAGCAGCGCCGCACCCCAAGAGACCCAGTACTTC.

There are many counts of this clonotype. This chain links TRBV7-9 with TRBJ1-1, with D uncertain. The CDR3 extends over 12 amino acids. Deletions cut 5 bases from V and 4 bases from J, with 8 bases between. The germline gives CDR1 SEHNR, CDR2 FQNEAQ (reference sequence). The CDR3 protein is CASSLFSTEAFF. CDR3 in DNA: TGTGCCAGCAGCCTCTTTAGCACTGAAGCTTTCTTT.

This clonotype was seen repeatedly, ten times or more. This chain joins TRBV27 and TRBJ2-7; the D is unclear. V lost 2 bases and J lost 6, with 14 bases in between. This CDR3 contains 14 residues. Germline V gives CDR1 MNHEY, CDR2 SMNVEV (reference sequence). The CDR3 bases are TGTGCCAGCAGTTTAAGTGGCAGCCCCCGCGAGCAGTACTTC. Translating gives CASSLSGSPREQYF.

This clonotype was detected many times. The V gene is TRBV7-9, the J gene TRBJ2-1; 11 positions agree with TRBD1. The CDR3 extends over 14 amino acids. Germline CDR1 is SEHNR and CDR2 is FQNEAQ (reference sequence). Trimming took 8 bases from V and 7 from J; bases not matched to a gene: 7. In nucleotides, the CDR3 is TGTGCCAGCTCTCAAGGGACAGGGGGAAATGAGCAGTTCTTC. Its protein is CASSQGTGGNEQFF. The full variable domain, completed using reference TRBV7-9 and TRBJ2-1, is DTGVSQNPRHKITKRGQNVTFRCDPISEHNRLYWYRQTLGQGPEFLTYFQNEAQLEKSRLLSDRFSAERPKGSFSTLEIQRTEQGDSAMYLCASSQGTGGNEQFFGPGTRLTVL.

This clonotype has a count of ten or more. The chain couples TRBV6-5 to TRBJ1-4, with D tentatively TRBD1 (6 bases). The ends were cut back, 5 bases at V and 5 bases at J, with 15 bases in the middle. The germline V gene has CDR1 MNHEY and CDR2 SVGAGI. The length of the CDR3 is 15 residues. The CDR3 coding sequence is TGTGCCAGCAGTCCCCCCGGGACAAGAAATGAAAAACTGTTTTTT. Its protein product is CASSPPGTRNEKLFF.

This clonotype was observed many times. This rearrangement joins TRBV20-1 to TRBJ1-1; the D gene is possibly TRBD1 (5 bases). CDR3 length equals 15 residues. The ends were cut back, 1 base at V and 2 bases at J, with 14 bases in the middle. Germline V CDR1 and CDR2: DFQATT, SNEGSKA (reference sequence). The CDR3 DNA reads TGCAGTGCTAGAGGGGGGTTGGGTTACAACACTGAAGCTTTCTTT. Translation: CSARGGLGYNTEAFF.

Only a few counts were recorded for this clonotype. V is TRBV7-3 and J is TRBJ1-5; TRBD1 matches 8 bases. The CDR3 consists of 14 residues. V lost 5 bases to trimming and J lost 9 bases; unmatched junction nucleotides: 9. From germline, CDR1 is SGHTA and CDR2 FQGTGA. Here the CDR3 reads CASSLQGAAGPQHF. In DNA, the CDR3 is TGTGCCAGCAGCCTGCAGGGGGCTGCCGGGCCCCAGCATTTT.

This clonotype was picked up many times. The gene calls are TRBV18 and TRBJ1-2; D gene unclear. V was cut by 3 bases and J by 0 bases, with 8 bases left in between. CDR3 length: 14 amino acids. Germline V lookup: CDR1 KGHSH, CDR2 LQKENI. The CDR3 region is CASSPRQANYGYTF. The CDR3 DNA follows: TGTGCCAGCTCACCTCGGCAAGCTAACTATGGCTACACCTTC.

This clonotype was picked up many times. The CDR3 spells CAISEFWRVLGANVLTF. CDR3 DNA sequence: TGTGCCATCAGTGAATTCTGGAGGGTACTTGGGGCCAACGTCCTGACTTTC. V gene TRBV10-3 combines with J gene TRBJ2-6; D is perhaps TRBD2 (6 bases). The germline V gene has CDR1 ENHRY and CDR2 SYGVKD. This CDR3 region has 17 residues. With 3 bases removed from V and 3 bases from J, the gap between germline ends came to 15 bases.

This clonotype came up a few times. This chain links TRBV5-1 with TRBJ2-1; D remains unclear. Germline V gene sequence: CDR1 SGHRS, CDR2 YFSETQ. Trimming removed 7 bases from V and 3 bases from J, with 11 bases in between. This CDR3 region has 13 residues. The CDR3 reads CASGYQFYNEQFF. CDR3 coding DNA: TGCGCCAGCGGCTACCAATTCTACAATGAGCAGTTCTTC.

The chain combines TRBV25-1 with TRBJ2-7; 10 bases match TRBD2. The germline CDR1 and CDR2 sequences are MGHDK and SYGVNS. The trim removed 5 bases at V and 2 bases at J, leaving 3 bases unmatched. CDR3 size: 14 residues. DNA for the CDR3: TGTGCCAGCAGTATTAGCGGGAGGACCTACGAGCAGTACTTC. It specifies CASSISGRTYEQYF.

This rearrangement joins TRBV6-2 or TRBV6-3 to TRBJ2-3; 8 nucleotides align to TRBD2. The V gene end was trimmed by 6 bases and the J gene end by 3 bases; junction bases not matched to a gene: 2. There are 13 residues in the CDR3. Germline V CDR1 and CDR2: MNHEY, SVGEGT. The CDR3 reads CASRSGGTDTQYF. CDR3 nucleotides: TGTGCCAGCAGGTCGGGAGGGACAGATACGCAGTATTTT.

This clonotype was detected ten times or more. The CDR3 region has the DNA TGCAGTGCTTTTAGCGGGGGGGCCACCGGGGAGCTGTTTTTT. Translating gives CSAFSGGATGELFF. V gene TRBV20-1 combines with J gene TRBJ2-2; 11 nucleotides agree with TRBD2. Germline V gives CDR1 DFQATT, CDR2 SNEGSKA (reference sequence). CDR3 size: 14 residues. V gave up 5 bases and J gave up 4 bases; unmatched junction bases: 3.

This chain joins TRBV27 and TRBJ2-7, with a weak D call TRBD2 (6 bases). V shed 4 bases and J shed 4 bases, with 14 bases lying between them. CDR3 length: 14 residues. CDR1 and CDR2 from the germline V gene are MNHEY and SMNVEV (reference sequence). The CDR3 region has the DNA TGTGCCAGCAGTTATTCTAGCGCCTCTTACGAGCAGTACTTC. Residues: CASSYSSASYEQYF.

This clonotype was seen many times. The chain carries TRBV20-1 and TRBJ1-1, with D uncertain. This CDR3 spans 8 amino acids. Germline lookup yields CDR1 DFQATT and CDR2 SNEGSKA (reference sequence). V was cut by 5 bases and J by 14 bases, with 9 bases left in between. CDR3 protein: CSAGGSFF. In DNA, the CDR3 is TGCAGTGCTGGAGGGAGCTTCTTT.